Below are 15 T cell receptor beta chains sequenced from a single sample in a study of cytomegalovirus exposure and HLA in healthy donors (dated by TCRdb to between 2016 and 2019). Library preparation used the immunoSEQ multiplex PCR assay. For the multiplex PCR, a mixture combining 60 forward primers for TCR Vbeta segments and 13 reverse primers for TCR Jbeta segments was used. The table was pulled from immuneACCESS by TCRdb, which kept in-frame rearrangements only. Such tables lose some clones; where checked, under half of the loss comes from unresolved V genes, and the rest has no known cause. The sample table records 150,000 to 200,000 clones; under 85% of these occur just once. The ten largest clonotypes hold over 2% of the sample. The specimen sequenced was PBMCs. The origin of the receptors is a human donor in good health.

The genes are TRBV7-9 and TRBJ1-3; D ambiguous. Germline V gene lookup returns CDR1 SEHNR and CDR2 FQNEAQ (reference sequence). The V end was cut by 5 bases, the J end by 7 bases, with 9 bases between. The CDR3 consists of 12 residues. DNA for the CDR3: TGTGCCAGCAGCCCCGAGGCGAACACCATATATTTT. The encoded protein is CASSPEANTIYF.

This rearrangement joins TRBV7-9 to TRBJ2-1, with 7 bases aligning to TRBD1. The CDR3 contains 15 residues. V was clipped by 4 bases and J by 8 bases; unmatched bases: 11. Germline loops: CDR1 SEHNR, CDR2 FQNEAQ (reference sequence). The chain's CDR3 is CASSSMGHRGDEQFF. CDR3 nucleotide sequence: TGTGCCAGCAGCTCGATGGGACACAGGGGCGATGAGCAGTTCTTC.

This clone was counted a few times. This chain links TRBV7-6 with TRBJ1-2, with 8 nucleotides matching TRBD1. Losses at the gene ends were 5 bases for V and 6 bases for J; bases not matched to a gene: 5. The V gene's germline CDR1 is SGHVS and CDR2 FNYEAQ. This CDR3 is 13 amino acids long. The CDR3 DNA reads TGTGCCAGCAGCCCGGGACAGGAACATGGCTACACCTTC. This gives the protein CASSPGQEHGYTF.

In DNA, the CDR3 is TGCGCCAGCAGCCAAGAAAACAGGGGAGCCCTCCACTTT. This gives the protein CASSQENRGALHF. The chain links TRBV4-1 to TRBJ1-6; 7 nucleotides align to TRBD1. CDR1 and CDR2 (germline): MGHRA, YSYEKL. Trimming removed 0 bases from V and 14 bases from J; junction bases left unmatched: 4. The CDR3 length is 13 residues.

This clone came up a few times. The chain joins TRBV4-1 to TRBJ1-2; a possible D gene is TRBD1 (6 bases). The V end was cut by 3 bases, the J end by 5 bases, with 10 bases between. Germline CDR1 MGHRA, CDR2 YSYEKL. The CDR3 contains 13 residues. CDR3 sequence (DNA): TGCGCCAGCAGCCAGGGCAGGGGATATGGCTACACCTTC. Protein: CASSQGRGYGYTF.

The chain links TRBV9 to TRBJ1-4; TRBD1 might be the D (6 bases). This CDR3 region has 15 residues. Trimming removed 4 bases at V and 4 bases at J, with 14 bases between. CDR1 SGDLS and CDR2 YYNGEE come from the germline V gene. This CDR3 is CASSITGLGNEKLFF. CDR3 bases: TGTGCCAGCAGCATTACAGGGTTGGGTAATGAAAAACTGTTTTTT. The complete variable domain, with remaining parts taken from reference TRBV9 and TRBJ1-4, reads DSGVTQTPKHLITATGQRVTLRCSPRSGDLSVYWYQQSLDQGLQFLIQYYNGEERAKGNILERFSAQQFPDLHSELNLSSLELGDSALYFCASSITGLGNEKLFFGSGTQLSVL.

The chain couples TRBV18 to TRBJ2-3; the D is unclear. Per the germline V gene, CDR1 is KGHSH and CDR2 is LQKENI. Trimming shortened V by 0 bases and J by 4 bases, and 8 bases separated the two germline ends. CDR3 length: 14 amino acids. The CDR3 sequence: CASSPPAQPDTQYF. DNA of the CDR3: TGTGCCAGCTCACCACCAGCGCAGCCAGATACGCAGTATTTT.

The sample holds one count of this clone. The gene calls are TRBV21-1 and TRBJ2-7; the table gives TRBD1 as D, unverified against the DNA. TRBV21-1 represents a pseudogene. This CDR3 spans 15 amino acids. CDR3 in DNA: TGTGCCAGCAGTAAGGGGACAGATGGGGTCTACGAGCAGTACTTC. Translated, it gives CASSKGTDGVYEQYF.

Remarks on this clone: The junction differs from germline at one of its ends, possibly a read error. The chain uses TRBV13 and TRBJ1-6; D is ambiguous. Germline V gene data show CDR1 as PRHDT and CDR2 as FYEKMQ (reference sequence). CDR3 length: 14 amino acids. The CDR3 is CASSSGLVDSPLRF. In nucleotides, the CDR3 is TGTGCCAGCAGCTCCGGACTCGTTGATTCACCCCTCCGCTTT.

This chain links TRBV15 with TRBJ1-2, with a weak D call TRBD1 (5 bases). CDR1 is LNHNV, CDR2 YYDKDF, per germline (reference sequence). V dropped 3 bases and J dropped 8 bases, with 13 bases sitting between them. The CDR3 loop spans 13 amino acids. The CDR3 nucleotides read TGTGCCACCAGCAGGGGCCCGGGGGGGGGCTACACCTTC. Amino acids: CATSRGPGGGYTF. The whole variable domain, remainder taken from reference TRBV15 and TRBJ1-2, is DAMVIQNPRYQVTQFGKPVTLSCSQTLNHNVMYWYQQKSSQAPKLLFHYYDKDFNNEADTPDNFQSRRPNTSFCFLDIRSPGLGDTAMYLCATSRGPGGGYTFGSGTRLTVV.

The chain combines TRBV6-5 with TRBJ1-4, with 8 bases matching TRBD1. Germline CDR1 is MNHEY and CDR2 is SVGAGI. The ends lost 0 bases at V and 6 bases at J; junction bases unmatched: 3. The CDR3 is 15 amino acids. CDR3 sequence: CASSYSPGGYEKLFF. In DNA form, the CDR3 reads TGTGCCAGCAGTTACTCGCCAGGGGGCTATGAAAAACTGTTTTTT.

This clone showed up just a few times. The gene calls are TRBV5-1 and TRBJ1-1; tentative D call: TRBD1 (6 bases). Per the germline V gene, CDR1 is SGHRS and CDR2 is YFSETQ. V was cut by 4 bases and J by 0 bases, with 10 bases left in between. This CDR3 has 14 residues. The CDR3 region has the DNA TGCGCCAGCAGCGTCGGACAGCTGAACACTGAAGCTTTCTTT. It encodes CASSVGQLNTEAFF.

The rearrangement links TRBV7-3 to TRBJ2-7; 8 bases match TRBD2. This CDR3 spans 14 amino acids. Germline V gives CDR1 SGHTA, CDR2 FQGTGA. V lost 5 bases, J lost 6 bases, and 9 bases stayed unmatched. This chain's CDR3 is CASSPRGLGGEQYF. DNA for the CDR3: TGTGCCAGCAGCCCGCGGGGACTAGGGGGCGAGCAGTACTTC.

This chain joins TRBV4-3 and TRBJ2-2; D might be TRBD1 (6 bases). The CDR3 is made up of 15 amino acids. Germline-derived CDR1 and CDR2 are LGHNA and YSLEER. V was pared by 4 bases and J by 1 base, with 10 bases between. In nucleotides, the CDR3 is TGCGCCAGCAGCCGGTCGACAGGGAACACCGGGGAGCTGTTTTTT. Amino acids: CASSRSTGNTGELFF.

The V and J genes are TRBV4-1 and TRBJ2-7, with D uncertain. This CDR3 has 16 amino acids. The germline V and J ends were trimmed by 1 base and 3 bases, with 16 bases remaining between them. The germline CDR1 and CDR2 sequences are MGHRA and YSYEKL. The CDR3, as DNA: TGCGCCAGCAGCCAAGGTGCGGCCCCCACAAACTACGAGCAGTACTTC. Translating it yields CASSQGAAPTNYEQYF.